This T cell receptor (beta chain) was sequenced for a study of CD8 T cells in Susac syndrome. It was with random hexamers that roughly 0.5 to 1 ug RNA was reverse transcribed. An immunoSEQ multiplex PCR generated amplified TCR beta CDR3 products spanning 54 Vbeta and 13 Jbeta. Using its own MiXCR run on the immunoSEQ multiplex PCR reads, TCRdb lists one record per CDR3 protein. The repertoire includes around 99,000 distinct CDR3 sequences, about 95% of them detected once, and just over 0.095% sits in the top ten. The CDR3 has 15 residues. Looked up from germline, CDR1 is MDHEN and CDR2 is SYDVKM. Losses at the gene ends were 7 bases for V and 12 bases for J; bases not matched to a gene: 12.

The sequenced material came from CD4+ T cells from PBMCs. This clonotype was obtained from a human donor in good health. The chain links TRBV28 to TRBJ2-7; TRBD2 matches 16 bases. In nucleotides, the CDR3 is TGTGCCAGCACCTCGGAGGGGACTAGCGGGAGGGGCGTGTACTTC. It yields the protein CASTSEGTSGRGVYF.